This TCR beta chain derives from a study of neoadjuvant nivolumab and ipilimumab in lung cancer. Clones were read by immunoSEQ multiplex PCR, and TCRdb kept only the in-frame ones, dropping some. The sample carries 10,000 to 15,000 clones, almost 96% recorded once. The CDR3 is 22 amino acids. CDR1 and CDR2 (germline): MDHEN, SYDVKM. Trimming stripped 4 bases from V and 0 bases from J, with 28 bases between. The receptor's source is an adult with non-small cell lung cancer. The sample in question was peripheral blood, obtained after neoadjuvant nivolumab, alone or with ipilimumab, at or shortly before surgery. This chain uses TRBV28 with TRBJ2-6; D may match TRBD1 or TRBD2 (6 bases each). This CDR3 reads CASSSPLGGFDLGSSGANVLTF. Here the CDR3 DNA reads TGTGCCAGCAGTTCCCCCCTAGGGGGGTTTGATTTGGGGTCCTCTGGGGCCAACGTCCTGACTTTC.